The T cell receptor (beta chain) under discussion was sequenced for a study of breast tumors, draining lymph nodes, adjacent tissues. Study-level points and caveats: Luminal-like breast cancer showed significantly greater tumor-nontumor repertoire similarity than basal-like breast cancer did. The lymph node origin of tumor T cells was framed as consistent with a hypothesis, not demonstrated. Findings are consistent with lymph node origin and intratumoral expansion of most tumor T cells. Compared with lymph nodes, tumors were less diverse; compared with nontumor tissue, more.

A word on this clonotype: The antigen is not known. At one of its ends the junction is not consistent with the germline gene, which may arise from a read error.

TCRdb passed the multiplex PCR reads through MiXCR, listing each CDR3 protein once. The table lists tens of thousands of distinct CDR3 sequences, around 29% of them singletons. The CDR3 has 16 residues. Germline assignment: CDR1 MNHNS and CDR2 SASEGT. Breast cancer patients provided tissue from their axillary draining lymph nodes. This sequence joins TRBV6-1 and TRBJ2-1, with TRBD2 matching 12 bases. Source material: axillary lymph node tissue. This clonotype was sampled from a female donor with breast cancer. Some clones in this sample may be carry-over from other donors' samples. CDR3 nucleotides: TGTGCCAGCAGTCAAGCGCGACTAGCGGGAGCTCATGAGCAGTTCTTC. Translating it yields CASSQARLAGAHEQFF.